This T cell receptor (beta chain) was sequenced for a study of response to subunit inactivated influenza vaccine. The J segment lost 0 bases and the V segment lost 4 bases, leaving 5 bases of the junction unmatched. CDR1 KGHDR and CDR2 SFDVKD come from the germline V gene. The CDR3 spans 17 residues. TCRdb re-called the RT-PCR reads with MiXCR, one entry per CDR3 protein. The repertoire includes 500,000 or so distinct CDR3 sequences, approximately 16% of them detected once, and 2.5% to 3.5% sits in the top ten. Source: CD4+ T cells sorted from PBMCs, taken around 25 months after vaccination. The chain recombines TRBV24-1 with TRBJ2-3; 11 bases fit TRBD2. The sequence was obtained from a man aged 50-75 years who received an inactivated influenza vaccine. The CDR3 loop is CATSDGTSGTSTDTQYF. In nucleotides, the CDR3 is TGTGCCACCAGTGACGGGACTAGCGGCACTAGCACAGATACGCAGTATTTT.